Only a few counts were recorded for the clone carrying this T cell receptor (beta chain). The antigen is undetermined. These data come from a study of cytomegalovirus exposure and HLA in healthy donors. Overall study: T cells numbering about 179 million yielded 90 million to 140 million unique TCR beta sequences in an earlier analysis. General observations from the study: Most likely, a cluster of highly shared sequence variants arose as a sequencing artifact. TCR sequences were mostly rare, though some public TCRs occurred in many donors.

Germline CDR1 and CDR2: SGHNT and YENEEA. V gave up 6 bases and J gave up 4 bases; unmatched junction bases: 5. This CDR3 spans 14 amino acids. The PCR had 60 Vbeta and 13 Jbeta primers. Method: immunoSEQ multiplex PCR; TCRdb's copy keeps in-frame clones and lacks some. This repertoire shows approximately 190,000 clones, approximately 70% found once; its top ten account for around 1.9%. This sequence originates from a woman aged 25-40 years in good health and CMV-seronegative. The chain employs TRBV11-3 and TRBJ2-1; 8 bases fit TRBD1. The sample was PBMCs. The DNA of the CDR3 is TGTGCCAGCAGTCCCGGGACAGGTTACAATGAGCAGTTCTTC. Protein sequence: CASSPGTGYNEQFF.